The 15 T cell receptor beta chains reported below all come from one sample, sequenced in a study of OX40 agonist ivuxolimab in advanced cancers. The repertoire was sequenced with immunoSEQ multiplex PCR; TCRdb's copy has only in-frame clones and lacks some. The sample records around 83,000 clones, roughly 90% being singletons. The material sequenced was CD4+ or CD8+ T cells sorted from blood, taken in a trial of the OX40 agonist ivuxolimab. All receptors derive from an adult with an advanced solid tumor such as melanoma, head and neck, liver or kidney cancer.

This sequence joins TRBV29-1 and TRBJ2-3; D perhaps matches TRBD2 (6 bases). The CDR3 is 14 residues long. The germline CDR1 and CDR2 sequences are SQVTM and ANQGSEA. V lost 5 bases to trimming and J lost 6 bases, with 18 bases between them. The CDR3 is CSVLPLLAGDTQYF. Here the CDR3 DNA reads TGCAGCGTTCTCCCCCTCCTTGCGGGGGATACGCAGTATTTT.

This chain connects TRBV4-3 to TRBJ2-3; 9 bases agree with TRBD2. With 1 base clipped from V and 1 base from J, the junction kept 3 bases outside the gene matches. CDR1 and CDR2 from the germline V gene are LGHNA and YSLEER. The CDR3 is 16 residues long. The CDR3 coding sequence is TGCGCCAGCAGCCAAGTAGCGGGGGCGGGCACAGATACGCAGTATTTT. This gives the protein CASSQVAGAGTDTQYF.

The chain recombines TRBV30 with TRBJ2-7, with a tentative D call TRBD1 (5 bases). The germline gives CDR1 GTSNPN, CDR2 SVGIG (reference sequence). Trimming took 3 bases from V and 4 from J, leaving 7 bases between them. CDR3 length equals 11 residues. The CDR3 loop is CAWRGLYEQYF. The CDR3 nucleotides are TGTGCCTGGAGGGGGCTTTACGAGCAGTACTTC.

Only one count was recorded for this clone. The V call is TRBV7-8, the J call TRBJ2-1, with 10 bases lining up with TRBD1. Trimming at V came to 4 bases and at J to 9 bases, leaving 6 bases not matched to a gene. The CDR3 extends over 14 amino acids. Germline loops: CDR1 SGHVS, CDR2 FQNEAQ. The CDR3 loop reads CASSSGQGGSEQFF. For the CDR3, the DNA is TGTGCCAGCAGCTCTGGACAGGGGGGAAGTGAGCAGTTCTTC. The full variable domain, completed using reference TRBV7-8 and TRBJ2-1, is GAGVSQSPRYKVAKRGQDVALRCDPISGHVSLFWYQQALGQGPEFLTYFQNEAQLDKSGLPSDRFFAERPEGSVSTLKIQRTQQEDSAVYLCASSSGQGGSEQFFGPGTRLTVL.

The chain recombines TRBV9 with TRBJ2-4; 10 bases match TRBD2. Germline V CDR1 and CDR2: SGDLS, YYNGEE. The CDR3 has 15 residues. J was trimmed by 8 bases and V by 0 bases; bases with no gene match: 5. CDR3 sequence reads: CASSVGTSGNDIQYF. The CDR3 DNA sequence: TGTGCCAGCAGCGTAGGAACTAGCGGGAATGACATTCAGTACTTC.

The chain is built from TRBV19 and TRBJ2-2; TRBD1 matches 7 bases. The J segment lost 3 bases and the V segment lost 5 bases, leaving 6 bases of the junction unmatched. The CDR3 extends over 15 amino acids. The V gene's germline CDR1 is LNHDA and CDR2 SQIVND (reference sequence). The CDR3 coding sequence is TGTGCCAGTAGTGCCCGGGACAGATACACCGGGGAGCTGTTTTTT. Translated, it gives CASSARDRYTGELFF.

The chain couples TRBV2 to TRBJ2-7, with TRBD1 matching over 9 bases. The V and J ends lost 3 bases and 9 bases, in that order; junction bases with no gene match: 3. Germline V lookup: CDR1 SNHLY, CDR2 FYNNEI. The CDR3 is 12 residues long. This CDR3 is CASSETGGWQYF. The CDR3 region has the DNA TGTGCCAGCAGTGAGACAGGGGGGTGGCAGTACTTC.

V usage is TRBV5-1 and J usage is TRBJ1-6, with 8 nucleotides matching TRBD1. CDR1 is SGHRS and CDR2 is YFSETQ in the germline V gene. The CDR3 sequence is 15 residues long. The V segment lost 4 bases and the J segment 9 bases; nucleotides outside the gene matches: 9. The DNA for the CDR3 is TGCGCCAGCAGCCCAGGGGGCACGGGAGTTTCACCCCTCCACTTT. As protein: CASSPGGTGVSPLHF.

The genes are TRBV5-4 and TRBJ1-4, with D tentatively TRBD1 (5 bases). V was shortened by 4 bases and J by 2 bases, with 15 bases between the two germline ends. Germline assignment: CDR1 SGHNT and CDR2 YYREEE (reference sequence). The CDR3 contains 16 residues. The CDR3 loop is CASSPDGGGTNEKLFF. CDR3 in DNA: TGTGCCAGCAGCCCGGACGGGGGAGGCACTAATGAAAAACTGTTTTTT. The variable domain in full, with the rest retrieved from reference TRBV5-4 and TRBJ1-4, is ETGVTQSPTHLIKTRGQQVTLRCSSQSGHNTVSWYQQALGQGPQFIFQYYREEENGRGNFPPRFSGLQFPNYSSELNVNALELDDSALYLCASSPDGGGTNEKLFFGSGTQLSVL.

This clone was counted a single time. V is TRBV5-1 and J is TRBJ1-1, with D unclear. CDR1 is SGHRS and CDR2 is YFSETQ in the germline V gene. V was trimmed by 4 bases and J by 1 base, leaving 14 bases between them. The CDR3 totals 15 residues. CDR3 bases: TGCGCCAGCAGCCCGAATACACCCGGGAACACTGAAGCTTTCTTT. Its translation: CASSPNTPGNTEAFF.

The CDR3 DNA sequence: TGTGCCAGTACCCTGCGTCCGAATCAGCCCCAGCATTTT. Residues: CASTLRPNQPQHF. The rearrangement links TRBV19 to TRBJ1-5; D gene uncertain. CDR3 size: 13 residues. The V gene's germline CDR1 is LNHDA and CDR2 SQIVND (reference sequence). The V gene lost 7 bases and the J gene lost 4 bases, with 11 bases spanning the gap.

The chain carries TRBV11-1 and TRBJ2-1, with D perhaps matching TRBD2 (6 bases). Trimming removed 3 bases at V and 3 bases at J, with 15 bases between. CDR1 is SGHAT and CDR2 is FQDESV in the germline V gene (reference sequence). This CDR3 is built from 16 residues. The chain's CDR3 is CASSFVDGSYYNEQFF. The CDR3 nucleotides read TGTGCCAGCAGCTTTGTGGACGGGAGTTACTACAATGAGCAGTTCTTC.

The chain is built from TRBV2 and TRBJ2-1, with TRBD2 matching 13 bases. The CDR3 consists of 15 residues. The V and J ends lost 6 bases and 10 bases, in that order; junction bases with no gene match: 9. Germline CDR1 reads SNHLY; CDR2 reads FYNNEI. CDR3 sequence reads: CASSPGLAGVREQFF. CDR3 in DNA: TGTGCCAGCAGCCCCGGACTAGCGGGAGTGCGGGAGCAGTTCTTC.

This sequence joins TRBV28 and TRBJ1-2, with TRBD1 matching over 7 bases. CDR3 size: 15 residues. Trimming at V came to 8 bases and at J to 7 bases, leaving 16 bases not matched to a gene. Germline CDR1 MDHEN, CDR2 SYDVKM. Here the CDR3 DNA reads TGTGCCAGCCGACAGGGAACAGGCGGAGAGTTTGGCTACACCTTC. This sequence encodes CASRQGTGGEFGYTF.

The gene calls are TRBV28 and TRBJ2-2; TRBD2 aligns across 8 bases. The V gene end was trimmed by 1 base and the J gene end by 7 bases; junction bases not matched to a gene: 8. This CDR3 region has 16 residues. CDR1 MDHEN and CDR2 SYDVKM come from the germline V gene. The CDR3 reads CASSLLPGGPSGELFF. The CDR3 region has the DNA TGTGCCAGCAGTTTATTACCGGGAGGGCCTAGCGGGGAGCTGTTTTTT.